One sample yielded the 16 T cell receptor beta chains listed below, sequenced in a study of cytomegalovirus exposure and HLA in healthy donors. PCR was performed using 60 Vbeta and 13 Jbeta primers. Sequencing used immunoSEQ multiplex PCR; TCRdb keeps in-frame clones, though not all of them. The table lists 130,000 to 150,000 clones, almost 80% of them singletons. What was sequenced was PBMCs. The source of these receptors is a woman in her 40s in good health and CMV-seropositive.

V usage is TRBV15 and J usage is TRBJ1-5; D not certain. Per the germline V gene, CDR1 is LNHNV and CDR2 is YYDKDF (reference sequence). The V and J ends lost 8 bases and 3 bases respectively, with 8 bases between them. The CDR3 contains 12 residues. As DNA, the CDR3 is TGTGCCACCGCGAGAGCCAATCAGCCCCAGCATTTT. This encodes CATARANQPQHF.

The CDR3 sequence is CASSQRGGPLQRSQYF. Here the CDR3 DNA reads TGTGCCAGCAGTCAAAGGGGGGGACCGCTCCAAAGAAGTCAGTACTTC. This chain links TRBV2 with TRBJ2-7, with TRBD2 as a possible D gene (7 bases). The CDR3 has 16 residues. Germline V gene data show CDR1 as SNHLY and CDR2 as FYNNEI. The V end lost 5 bases, the J end lost 10 bases, and 27 bases lay between the germline ends.

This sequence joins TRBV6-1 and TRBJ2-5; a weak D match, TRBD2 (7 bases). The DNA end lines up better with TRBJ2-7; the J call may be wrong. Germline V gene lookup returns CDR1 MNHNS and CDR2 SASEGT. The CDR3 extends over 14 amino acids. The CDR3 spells CASTPGDYTYEQYF. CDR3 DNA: TGTGCCAGCACCCCAGGGGACTATACCTACGAGCAGTACTTC.

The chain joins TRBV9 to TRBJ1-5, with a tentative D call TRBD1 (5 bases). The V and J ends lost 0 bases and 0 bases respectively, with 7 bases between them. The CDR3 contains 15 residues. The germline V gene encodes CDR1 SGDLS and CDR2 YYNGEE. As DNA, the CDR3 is TGTGCCAGCAGCGTAGAAGACAGTAGCAATCAGCCCCAGCATTTT. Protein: CASSVEDSSNQPQHF.

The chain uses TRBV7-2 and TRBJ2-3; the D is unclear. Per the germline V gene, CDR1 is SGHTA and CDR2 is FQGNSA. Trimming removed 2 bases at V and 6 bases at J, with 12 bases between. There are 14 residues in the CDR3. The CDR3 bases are TGTGCCAGCAGCTTAACCCGTGATACTGATACGCAGTATTTT. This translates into CASSLTRDTDTQYF. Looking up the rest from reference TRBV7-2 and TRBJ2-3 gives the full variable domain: GAGVSQSPSNKVTEKGKDVELRCDPISGHTALYWYRQSLGQGLEFLIYFQGNSAPDKSGLPSDRFSAERTGGSVSTLTIQRTQQEDSAVYLCASSLTRDTDTQYFGPGTRLTVL.

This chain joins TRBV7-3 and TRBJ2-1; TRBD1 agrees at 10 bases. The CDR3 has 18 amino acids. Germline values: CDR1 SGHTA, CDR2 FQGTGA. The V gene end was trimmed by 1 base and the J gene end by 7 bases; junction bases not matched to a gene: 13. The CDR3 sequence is CASSLNPPGTGAGNEQFF. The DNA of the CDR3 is TGTGCCAGCAGCTTAAACCCCCCCGGGACAGGGGCAGGGAATGAGCAGTTCTTC.

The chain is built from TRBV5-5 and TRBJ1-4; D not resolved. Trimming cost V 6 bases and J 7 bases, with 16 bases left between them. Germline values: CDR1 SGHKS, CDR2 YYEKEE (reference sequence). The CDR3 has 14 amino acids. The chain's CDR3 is CASKTEVVGEKLFF. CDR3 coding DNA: TGTGCCAGCAAAACGGAGGTGGTCGGTGAAAAACTGTTTTTT.

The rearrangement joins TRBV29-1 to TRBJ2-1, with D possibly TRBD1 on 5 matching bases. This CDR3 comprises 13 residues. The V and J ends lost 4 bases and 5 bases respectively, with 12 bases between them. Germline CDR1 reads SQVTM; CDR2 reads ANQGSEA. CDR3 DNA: TGCAGCGTTGGACCACAGGCAGACAATGAGCAGTTCTTC. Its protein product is CSVGPQADNEQFF.

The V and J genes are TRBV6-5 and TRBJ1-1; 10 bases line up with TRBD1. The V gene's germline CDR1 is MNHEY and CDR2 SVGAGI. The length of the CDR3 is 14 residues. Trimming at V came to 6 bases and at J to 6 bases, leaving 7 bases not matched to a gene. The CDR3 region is CASRTGGSVSEAFF. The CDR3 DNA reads TGTGCCAGCAGGACAGGGGGCAGTGTGTCTGAAGCTTTCTTT.

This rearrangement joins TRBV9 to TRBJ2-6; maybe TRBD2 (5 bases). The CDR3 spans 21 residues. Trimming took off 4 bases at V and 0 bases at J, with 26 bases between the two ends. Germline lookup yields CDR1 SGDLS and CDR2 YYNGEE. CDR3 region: CASSPIWTLSGLGSGANVLTF. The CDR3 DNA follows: TGTGCCAGCAGCCCGATATGGACCTTGTCGGGGTTGGGCTCTGGGGCCAACGTCCTGACTTTC. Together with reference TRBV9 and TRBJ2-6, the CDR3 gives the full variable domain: DSGVTQTPKHLITATGQRVTLRCSPRSGDLSVYWYQQSLDQGLQFLIQYYNGEERAKGNILERFSAQQFPDLHSELNLSSLELGDSALYFCASSPIWTLSGLGSGANVLTFGAGSRLTVL.

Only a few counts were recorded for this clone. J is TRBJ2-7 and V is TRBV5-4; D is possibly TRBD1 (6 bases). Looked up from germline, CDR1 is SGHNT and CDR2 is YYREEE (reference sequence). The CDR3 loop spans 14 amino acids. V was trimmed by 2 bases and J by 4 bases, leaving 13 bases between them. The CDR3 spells CASSFPGERYEQYF. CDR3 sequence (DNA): TGTGCCAGCAGCTTTCCAGGGGAAAGGTACGAGCAGTACTTC.

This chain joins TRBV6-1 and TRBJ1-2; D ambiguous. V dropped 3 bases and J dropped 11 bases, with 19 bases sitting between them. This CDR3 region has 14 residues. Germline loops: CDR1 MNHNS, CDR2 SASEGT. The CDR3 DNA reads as TGTGCCAGCAGTGACTCAGTGGCCCCCCTGCAATACACCTTC. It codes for CASSDSVAPLQYTF.

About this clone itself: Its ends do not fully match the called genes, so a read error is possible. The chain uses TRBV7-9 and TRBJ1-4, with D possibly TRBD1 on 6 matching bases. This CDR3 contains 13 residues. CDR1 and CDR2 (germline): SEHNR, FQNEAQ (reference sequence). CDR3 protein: CSSSLAGGQVPFF. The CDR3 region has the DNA TGTTCCAGCAGCTTAGCCGGGGGGCAGGTACCGTTTTTT.

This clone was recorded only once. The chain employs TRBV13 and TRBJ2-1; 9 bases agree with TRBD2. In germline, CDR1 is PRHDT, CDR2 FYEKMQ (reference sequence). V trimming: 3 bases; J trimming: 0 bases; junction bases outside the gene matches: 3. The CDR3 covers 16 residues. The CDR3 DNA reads TGTGCCAGCAGCTTGCGCGGGGGGGCCTCCTACAATGAGCAGTTCTTC. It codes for CASSLRGGASYNEQFF.

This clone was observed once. CDR3 amino acids: CASSWTTSPTEAFF. CDR3 coding DNA: TGTGCCAGCAGCTGGACCACTAGCCCGACTGAAGCTTTCTTT. V is TRBV2 and J is TRBJ1-1; D is undetermined. V was trimmed by 6 bases and J by 5 bases, leaving 16 bases between them. Looked up from germline, CDR1 is SNHLY and CDR2 is FYNNEI. The CDR3 consists of 14 residues.

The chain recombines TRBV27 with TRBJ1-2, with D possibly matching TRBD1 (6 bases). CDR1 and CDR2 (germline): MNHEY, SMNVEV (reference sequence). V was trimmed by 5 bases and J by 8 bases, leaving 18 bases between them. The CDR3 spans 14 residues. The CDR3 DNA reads TGTGCCAGCAGTCCCACAACAGGGTTCACCGGCTACACCTTC. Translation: CASSPTTGFTGYTF.